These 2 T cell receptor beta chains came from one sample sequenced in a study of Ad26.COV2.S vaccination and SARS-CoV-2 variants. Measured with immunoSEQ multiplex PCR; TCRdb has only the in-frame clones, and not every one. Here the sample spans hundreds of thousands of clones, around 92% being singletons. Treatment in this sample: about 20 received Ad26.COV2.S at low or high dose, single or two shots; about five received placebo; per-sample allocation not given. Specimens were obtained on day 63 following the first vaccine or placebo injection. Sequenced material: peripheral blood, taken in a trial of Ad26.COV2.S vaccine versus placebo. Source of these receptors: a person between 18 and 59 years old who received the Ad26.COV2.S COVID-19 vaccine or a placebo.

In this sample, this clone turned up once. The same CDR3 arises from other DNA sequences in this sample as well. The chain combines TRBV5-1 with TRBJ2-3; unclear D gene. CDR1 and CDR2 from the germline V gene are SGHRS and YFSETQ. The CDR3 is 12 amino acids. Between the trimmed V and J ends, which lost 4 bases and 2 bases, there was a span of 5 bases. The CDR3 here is CASSPPTDTQYF. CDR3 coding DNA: TGCGCCAGCAGCCCTCCCACAGATACGCAGTATTTT.

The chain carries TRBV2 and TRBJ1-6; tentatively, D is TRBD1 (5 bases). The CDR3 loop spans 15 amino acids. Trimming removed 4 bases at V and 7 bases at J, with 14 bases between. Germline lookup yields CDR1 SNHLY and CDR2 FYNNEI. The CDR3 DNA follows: TGTGCCAGCAGTGCTGCAGGACGGGGGAATTCACCCCTCCACTTT. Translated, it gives CASSAAGRGNSPLHF. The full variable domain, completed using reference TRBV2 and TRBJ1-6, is EPEVTQTPSHQVTQMGQEVILRCVPISNHLYFYWYRQILGQKVEFLVSFYNNEISEKSEIFDDQFSVERPDGSNFTLKIRSTKLEDSAMYFCASSAAGRGNSPLHFGNGTRLTVT.